This TCR beta chain stems from a study of blood T cell repertoires in COVID-19. Across about two dozen US areas, participants ranged in age from about 18 to 90 years. Researchers sorted participants into cohorts using their self-reported clinical history. Resolution of symptoms, clearance, or two negative PCRs was present in recovered Cohort 3 donors. V shed 1 base and J 6 bases; nucleotides not matched to a gene: 3. This CDR3 comprises 15 residues. The germline V gene encodes CDR1 LGHDT and CDR2 YNNKEL (reference sequence). In the authors' workflow: Estimates of nucleated cell counts were drawn from the amplification of reference gene primers. Only in-frame clones appear in the TCRdb table, and some are missing; sequencing was by immunoSEQ multiplex PCR. The DNA gave D and trimming, while V, J and clone size come from that table. In the table there are a few hundred thousand clones, about nine tenths of which are singletons.

This receptor was obtained from a man in his thirties or forties who had recovered from COVID-19. The rearrangement joins TRBV3-1 (or the pseudogene TRBV3-2) to TRBJ2-1; the match to TRBD1 covers 10 bases. Sequencing used PBMCs or T cells enriched from blood (not recorded which). The CDR3 DNA reads TGTGCCAGCAGCCAAGTAAGGACAGGGGGCAATGAGCAGTTCTTC. Protein: CASSQVRTGGNEQFF.